What follows describes a single T cell receptor (beta chain). Its antigen is currently unknown. This CDR3 is built from 20 residues. J gave up 0 bases and V 0 bases, and 11 bases lay outside the gene matches. In germline, CDR1 is SGDLS, CDR2 YYNGEE. Assay used: immunoSEQ multiplex PCR; TCRdb lists only in-frame clones, some missing. Of some 32,000 clones listed, 79% are singletons. This entry belongs to a study of T cells in narcolepsy. Across the study: Donors had narcolepsy type 1 or type 2, or were healthy controls.

Study results and caveats: Reportedly, autoreactive clonotypes were serially detected in patients' blood but not controls'. Autoreactive clone sequences were missing from some blood memory CD4+ repertoires.

Sequenced sample: memory (CD45RA-) CD4+ T cells from blood. The chain links TRBV9 to TRBJ2-1, with 11 bases aligning to TRBD2. The sequence was collected from a human donor in good health. The CDR3 reads CASSVGGALAGGVSYNEQFF. DNA of the CDR3: TGTGCCAGCAGCGTAGGAGGGGCTCTAGCGGGAGGCGTCTCCTACAATGAGCAGTTCTTC.